This T cell receptor (beta chain) was captured by sequencing in a study of STAT5B mutations in CD4+ large granular lymphocyte leukemia (dated by TCRdb to 2021 to 2024). Background for the entire study: Among the healthy controls, the CDR3 'QG' motif was associated with a particular HLA allele. The purity of purified fractions was confirmed by flow cytometry on FACSCanto II or FACSVerse to exceed 95% among lymphocytes. The study compared the TCRbeta repertoires of patients with CD4+ T-cell large granular lymphocyte leukemia against those of healthy blood donors. Broader findings and caveats from the paper: Data were not HLA-matched; higher clonality in CD4+ versus CD8+ T-LGLL could reflect the relatively small sample size. CD4-sorted patient repertoires appeared more clonal than healthy CD4+ repertoires, and this difference persisted after removing the putative leukemic clones. Main leukemic clonotypes were private to each patient, although roughly 25% of the main leukemic clonotypes were found at low frequency in the non-leukemic repertoires of other patients. Enrichment of TRBV06-family usage was observed among the top patient clones (8/27) relative to healthy controls (2/35).

TCRbeta rearrangements were sequenced from genomic DNA using the immunoSEQ assay at survey resolution. Concerning the study's data processing: In the TCR sequencing data, the lowest productive clonotype frequency that could be detected was 2.59 x 10-5. Analyses included only productive TCRbeta rearrangements, meaning complete and in-frame sequences. Simpson clonality, calculated in the immunoSEQ Analyzer version 3.0, was used as the measure of sample clonality. Based on frequency, clones were grouped as very rare, small, medium, large (1-20%) or hyperexpanded (>20%). Generation probabilities were estimated with OLGA 1.2.3, V-gene circos plots were made with VDJtools, specificities were looked up in VDJdb, and CDR3 motifs were identified with GLIPH. This is the immuneACCESS table as TCRdb keeps it, with only in-frame sequences that have V and J called. A part of the clones is gone; compared with another copy, unresolved V genes explain less than half, and the rest is unexplained. V and J calls and clone size are copied from that table; D and trimming were computed from the DNA. Across this sample there are around 38,000 clones, with about 85% seen only once. Around 3.4% of the sample rests with the top ten.

V and J are trimmed by 0 bases and 6 bases, and the gene matches miss 7 bases of the junction. The CDR3 measures 15 amino acids from cysteine to phenylalanine. Only CDR3 DNA remains: 45 bases, in frame from the first base. Based on the germline V gene, the CDR1 and CDR2 sequences are MNHNS and SASEGT. Note on this clone: The antigen it recognizes is unknown. Nothing much larger sits one base from this clone, and base qualities are not available.

The healthy controls were 37 blood donors, and the buffy coats of these donors were supplied by the Finnish Red Cross blood service. All TCR-sequenced material derived from peripheral blood: patient blood samples and healthy donor buffy coats. Ficoll-Hypaque gradient centrifugation was used to isolate peripheral blood mononuclear cells. For the healthy controls, CD4+ cells were obtained from buffy coats by magnetic purification. Genomic DNA was extracted with the Gentra Puregene Cell and Tissue kit and quantified on a Qubit 2.0 fluorometer. This sequence originates from a human donor in good health. Material: CD4+ T cells from blood buffy coats. The rearrangement combines TRBV6-1 with TRBJ2-7, with 8 bases matching TRBD1. CDR3 protein: CASSEAVQGASEQYF. In nucleotides, the sequence is TGTGCCAGCAGTGAAGCAGTCCAGGGGGCATCCGAGCAGTACTTC.